These 22 T cell receptor beta chains share one sample of origin, sequenced in a study of shared clonotypes between healthy human individuals. CD45RO negativity and positive selection for CCR7 defined naive CD8 cells, a population that excluded terminally differentiated effector memory CD45RA+ cells. Sequencing used immunoSEQ multiplex PCR; TCRdb keeps in-frame clones, though not all of them. Among around 700,000 clones listed, about 90% were seen once. The sequencing sample was made of naive CD8+ T cells sorted from blood. Source of these receptors: a man aged 25-40 years in good health.

As concerns this clone: Other nucleotide sequences in the sample specify the same CDR3. J is TRBJ2-7 and V is TRBV7-2; D uncertain. The ends were cut back, 3 bases at V and 6 bases at J, with 9 bases in the middle. The CDR3 is made up of 12 amino acids. Looked up from germline, CDR1 is SGHTA and CDR2 is FQGNSA. CDR3 nucleotide sequence: TGTGCCAGCAGCTTCCTAGGGTCCGAGCAGTACTTC. Translation: CASSFLGSEQYF.

The CDR3 region has the DNA TGCAGCGTCCGAGGACTAGCGGGTAACTACAATGAGCAGTTCTTC. Amino acids: CSVRGLAGNYNEQFF. The J gene is TRBJ2-1, the V gene TRBV29-1, with 11 bases aligning to TRBD2. V was clipped by 6 bases and J by 3 bases; unmatched bases: 7. Germline CDR1 reads SQVTM; CDR2 reads ANQGSEA. The CDR3 totals 15 residues.

CDR3 region: CASSSYRSGGEGNEQFF. Written as DNA, the CDR3 is TGTGCCAGCAGTTCATACCGTAGCGGGGGAGAAGGCAATGAGCAGTTCTTC. The chain recombines TRBV27 with TRBJ2-1, with 9 bases lining up with TRBD2. CDR1 is MNHEY, CDR2 SMNVEV, per germline (reference sequence). Unmatched junction bases numbered 13, after V lost 4 bases and J lost 6 bases. This CDR3 is built from 17 residues.

The chain recombines TRBV9 with TRBJ2-2; 9 nucleotides align to TRBD2. V shed 3 bases, J shed 4 bases, and the junction held 10 bases outside the gene matches. The length of the CDR3 is 17 residues. Germline-derived CDR1 and CDR2 are SGDLS and YYNGEE. CDR3 protein: CASSAPSGLAITGELFF. The CDR3 DNA sequence: TGTGCCAGCAGCGCCCCCAGTGGACTAGCGATCACCGGGGAGCTGTTTTTT.

This chain joins TRBV11-2 and TRBJ1-4, with 7 positions matching TRBD1. The CDR3 loop spans 14 amino acids. The V segment lost 6 bases and the J segment 7 bases; nucleotides outside the gene matches: 8. The V gene's germline CDR1 is SGHAT and CDR2 FQNNGV. The CDR3, as DNA: TGTGCCAGCAGTAAGAGACAGGGAACTGAAAAACTGTTTTTT. Translating gives CASSKRQGTEKLFF.

The chain combines TRBV18 with TRBJ2-5; 7 bases are a match to TRBD1. Germline CDR1 KGHSH, CDR2 LQKENI. V shed 3 bases, J shed 5 bases, and the junction held 9 bases outside the gene matches. CDR3 size: 15 residues. DNA for the CDR3: TGTGCCAGCTCACCGGGGACAGCCAGCCTGGAGACCCAGTACTTC. Its translation is CASSPGTASLETQYF.

V gene TRBV4-1 combines with J gene TRBJ1-2; D gene unclear. The CDR3 is made up of 15 amino acids. V dropped 4 bases and J dropped 5 bases, with 17 bases sitting between them. CDR1 and CDR2 (germline): MGHRA, YSYEKL. Here the CDR3 reads CASSPARENMYGYTF. Here the CDR3 DNA reads TGCGCCAGCAGCCCCGCACGGGAGAACATGTATGGCTACACCTTC.

The chain is built from TRBV27 and TRBJ1-1; TRBD1 is a possible D gene (5 bases). Trimming left V 3 bases short and J 1 base short, with 15 bases between. This CDR3 has 16 amino acids. Looked up from germline, CDR1 is MNHEY and CDR2 is SMNVEV (reference sequence). CDR3 sequence: CASSFFGGAGNTEAFF. The CDR3 DNA sequence: TGTGCCAGCAGTTTCTTCGGAGGGGCCGGGAACACTGAAGCTTTCTTT.

This clone has only one observation. J is TRBJ2-7 and V is TRBV29-1; D ambiguous. Per germline, CDR1 SQVTM and CDR2 ANQGSEA. V lost 2 bases and J lost 3, with 5 bases in between. This CDR3 region has 11 residues. This CDR3 is CSVEFSYEQYF. The CDR3 DNA sequence: TGCAGCGTTGAATTCAGCTACGAGCAGTACTTC.

This chain connects TRBV4-1 to TRBJ1-4; TRBD1 aligns across 7 bases. The J segment lost 4 bases and the V segment lost 4 bases, leaving 6 bases of the junction unmatched. Germline CDR1 MGHRA, CDR2 YSYEKL. This CDR3 contains 15 residues. CDR3 sequence: CASSRSTGDNEKLFF. In DNA form, the CDR3 reads TGCGCCAGCAGCCGAAGTACAGGGGATAATGAAAAACTGTTTTTT.

In its sample, this clone was seen a few times. The chain couples TRBV7-9 to TRBJ2-2; 7 bases match TRBD1. The CDR3 loop spans 13 amino acids. The germline V gene encodes CDR1 SEHNR and CDR2 FQNEAQ (reference sequence). V was pared by 10 bases and J by 1 base, with 3 bases of the junction left unmatched. In DNA form, the CDR3 reads TGTGCCAACAGGGGCAAGAACACCGGGGAGCTGTTTTTT. It encodes CANRGKNTGELFF.

V gene TRBV27 combines with J gene TRBJ2-5; 9 nucleotides align to TRBD2. V shed 2 bases, J shed 1 base, and the junction held 2 bases outside the gene matches. Germline V gene sequence: CDR1 MNHEY, CDR2 SMNVEV (reference sequence). This CDR3 spans 15 amino acids. The CDR3 here is CASSLGGRVQETQYF. The DNA of the CDR3 is TGTGCCAGCAGTTTAGGCGGGAGGGTCCAAGAGACCCAGTACTTC.

This clone occurred once. An end of the junction does not agree with germline; a read error may underlie this. The rearrangement uses TRBV29-1 and TRBJ2-7; 9 nucleotides align to TRBD2. This CDR3 has 15 residues. Germline V gene data show CDR1 as SQVTM and CDR2 as ANQGSEA. The CDR3 nucleotides read TGCAGCGTTCAAGATTTTAGCGGGAGTTCCCACGAGCAGTACTTC. Translating gives CSVQDFSGSSHEQYF.

This rearrangement joins TRBV4-1 to TRBJ2-4; D is unclear. The V end lost 0 bases, the J end lost 10 bases, and 13 bases lay between the germline ends. CDR1 and CDR2 (germline): MGHRA, YSYEKL. The CDR3 contains 14 residues. The CDR3 spells CASSQDSVPPIQYF. The CDR3 DNA sequence: TGCGCCAGCAGCCAAGATTCGGTACCGCCTATTCAGTACTTC.

V usage is TRBV14 and J usage is TRBJ2-1, with D unresolved. The V gene's germline CDR1 is SGHDN and CDR2 FVKESK. The V end was cut by 0 bases, the J end by 8 bases, with 8 bases between. The CDR3 loop spans 13 amino acids. The CDR3 reads CASSQDPAYEQFF. CDR3 sequence (DNA): TGTGCCAGCAGCCAAGATCCAGCTTATGAGCAGTTCTTC.

This clone was seen a single time. The chain couples TRBV28 to TRBJ1-4; 8 bases match TRBD1. The V gene end was trimmed by 6 bases and the J gene end by 8 bases; junction bases not matched to a gene: 11. The CDR3 has 15 residues. Germline V gene lookup returns CDR1 MDHEN and CDR2 SYDVKM. CDR3 amino acids: CASSLPRTGIEKLFF. The CDR3 DNA sequence: TGTGCCAGCAGCCTGCCTCGGACAGGGATAGAAAAACTGTTTTTT.

CDR3 coding DNA: TGTGCCAGCAGCGTCTCCCCGAATCCAGCGGGGTCGGTCACAGATACGCAGTATTTT. Translating it yields CASSVSPNPAGSVTDTQYF. The J gene is TRBJ2-3, the V gene TRBV9; 7 bases match TRBD2. The CDR3 totals 19 residues. Looked up from germline, CDR1 is SGDLS and CDR2 is YYNGEE. J was trimmed by 2 bases and V by 2 bases; bases with no gene match: 17.

This rearrangement joins TRBV27 to TRBJ1-1, with TRBD1 as a possible D gene (6 bases). V lost 3 bases, J lost 2 bases, and 13 bases lay in between. This CDR3 has 15 amino acids. The germline V gene encodes CDR1 MNHEY and CDR2 SMNVEV (reference sequence). The CDR3 sequence: CASSLGTRGNTEAFF. CDR3 sequence (DNA): TGTGCCAGCAGTTTGGGGACACGCGGCAACACTGAAGCTTTCTTT.

The chain employs TRBV27 and TRBJ2-2, with 8 bases identical to TRBD2. CDR3 length: 15 residues. Germline CDR1 MNHEY, CDR2 SMNVEV (reference sequence). Trimming at V came to 1 base and at J to 6 bases, leaving 4 bases not matched to a gene. The CDR3 bases are TGTGCCAGCAGTTTATGGCCAGCGGGAGCCGGGGAGCTGTTTTTT. The encoded protein is CASSLWPAGAGELFF.

V gene TRBV11-2 combines with J gene TRBJ2-7; the match to TRBD2 covers 7 bases. V was clipped by 5 bases and J by 3 bases; unmatched bases: 7. The CDR3 is 14 residues long. Germline CDR1 is SGHAT and CDR2 is FQNNGV. CDR3 nucleotide sequence: TGTGCCAGCAGCGTGGGGGGGTTTATCTACGAGCAGTACTTC. It translates to CASSVGGFIYEQYF.

The chain couples TRBV10-3 to TRBJ2-3, with 8 bases matching TRBD2. Germline V gene lookup returns CDR1 ENHRY and CDR2 SYGVKD. V shed 7 bases and J 1 base; nucleotides not matched to a gene: 4. The CDR3 extends over 14 amino acids. CDR3 residues: CAINTAGGTDTQYF. The CDR3, as DNA: TGTGCCATCAATACAGCGGGAGGCACAGATACGCAGTATTTT.

This chain uses TRBV28 with TRBJ2-1, with 10 bases fitting TRBD2. J gave up 8 bases and V 2 bases, and 6 bases lay outside the gene matches. The germline CDR1 and CDR2 sequences are MDHEN and SYDVKM. CDR3 size: 15 residues. In DNA, the CDR3 is TGTGCCAGCAGTTTAGACCTAGCGGGAGTCGATGAGCAGTTCTTC. Translated: CASSLDLAGVDEQFF.